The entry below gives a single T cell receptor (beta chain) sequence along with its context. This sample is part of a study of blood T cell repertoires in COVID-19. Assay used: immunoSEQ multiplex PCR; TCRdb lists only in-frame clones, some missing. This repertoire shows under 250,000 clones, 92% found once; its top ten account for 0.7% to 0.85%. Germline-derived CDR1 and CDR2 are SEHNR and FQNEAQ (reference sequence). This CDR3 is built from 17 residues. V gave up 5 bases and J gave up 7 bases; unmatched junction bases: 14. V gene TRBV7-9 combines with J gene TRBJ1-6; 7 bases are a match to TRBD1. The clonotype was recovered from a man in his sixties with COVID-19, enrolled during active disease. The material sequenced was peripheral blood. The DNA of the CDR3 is TGTGCCAGCAGCGCTAACCAGAGGGCAGGGGGGAATTCACCCCTCCACTTT. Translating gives CASSANQRAGGNSPLHF.